These T cell receptor beta chains were read from a single sample in a study of blood T cell repertoires in COVID-19. Some clones are missing from TCRdb's copy, which holds only in-frame ones; the method was immunoSEQ multiplex PCR. The sample lists about 170,000 clones, 70% to 90% occurring once. The source material was peripheral blood. The source of these receptors is a middle-aged man who had recovered from COVID-19. The CDR3 runs from the conserved cysteine through the conserved F or W. Each record gives: CDR3 protein, V gene.

cdr3_aa: CASSSDSYNEQFF; v_call: TRBV5-1
cdr3_aa: CASSLQGLNTGELFF; v_call: TRBV7-2
cdr3_aa: CASSPLAVQYEQYF; v_call: TRBV7-9
cdr3_aa: CASSLSGRAVQFF; v_call: TRBV5-1
cdr3_aa: CASSDRQGVSGANVLTF; v_call: TRBV18
cdr3_aa: CASSVTGTSSGNTIYF; v_call: TRBV19
cdr3_aa: CASSLGTDYGYTF; v_call: TRBV7-9
cdr3_aa: CATLVGGASTEAFF; v_call: TRBV10-2
cdr3_aa: CASSPPGGYEQYF; v_call: TRBV18
cdr3_aa: CASSLTDRGGNEQYF; v_call: TRBV5-1
cdr3_aa: CASSLTTGSYYEQYF; v_call: TRBV28
cdr3_aa: CASRAPGGASSYEQYF; v_call: TRBV28
cdr3_aa: CASSLVTGAGELFF; v_call: TRBV11-2
cdr3_aa: CASRRGGRGNNNEQFF; v_call: TRBV7-9
cdr3_aa: CASSEFLAGDGYHEQFF; v_call: TRBV21-1
cdr3_aa: CASSYSQLAGVEQFF; v_call: TRBV6-5
cdr3_aa: CAISDGPGTDYGYTF; v_call: TRBV10-3
cdr3_aa: CASSSGTSSYEQYF; v_call: TRBV11-2
cdr3_aa: CASSLREIQPQHF; v_call: TRBV5-8
cdr3_aa: CASSPTRTYYEQYF; v_call: TRBV28
cdr3_aa: CAIRETGGGTGELFF; v_call: TRBV10-3
cdr3_aa: CASSMTVNLYGYTF; v_call: TRBV19
cdr3_aa: CASSFASWDSNSPLHF; v_call: TRBV28
cdr3_aa: CASSVSESSYNEQFF; v_call: TRBV9
cdr3_aa: CASSQDPGRREKLFF; v_call: TRBV14
cdr3_aa: CASSDRVYEQYF; v_call: TRBV18